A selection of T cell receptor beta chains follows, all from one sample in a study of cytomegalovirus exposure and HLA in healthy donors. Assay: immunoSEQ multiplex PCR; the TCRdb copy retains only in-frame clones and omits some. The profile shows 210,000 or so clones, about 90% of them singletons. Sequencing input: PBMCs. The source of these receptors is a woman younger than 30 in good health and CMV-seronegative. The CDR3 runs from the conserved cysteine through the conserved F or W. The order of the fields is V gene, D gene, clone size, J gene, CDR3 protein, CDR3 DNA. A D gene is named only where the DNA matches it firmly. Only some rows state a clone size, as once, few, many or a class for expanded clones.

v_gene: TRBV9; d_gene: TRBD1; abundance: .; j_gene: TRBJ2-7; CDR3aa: CASSRGDSAYEQYF; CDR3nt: TGTGCCAGCAGCCGAGGGGACAGCGCCTACGAGCAGTACTTC
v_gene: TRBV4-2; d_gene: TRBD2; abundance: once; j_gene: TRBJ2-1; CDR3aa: CASSHEVGGGSLYNEQFF; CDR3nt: TGTGCCAGCAGCCACGAGGTAGGTGGCGGGAGTTTATACAATGAGCAGTTCTTC
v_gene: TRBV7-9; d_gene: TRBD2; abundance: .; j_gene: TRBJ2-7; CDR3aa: CASRPIAGGSYEQYF; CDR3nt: TGTGCCAGCAGACCTATAGCGGGAGGGTCCTACGAGCAGTACTTC
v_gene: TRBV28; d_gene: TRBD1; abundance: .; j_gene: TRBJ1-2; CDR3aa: CASSLQGAWGYTF; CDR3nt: TGTGCCAGCAGTTTGCAGGGGGCGTGGGGCTACACCTTC
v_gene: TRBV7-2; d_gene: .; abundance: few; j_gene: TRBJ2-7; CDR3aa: CASSYRGTLYEQYF; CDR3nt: TGTGCCAGCAGCTACCGGGGGACTCTCTACGAGCAGTACTTC
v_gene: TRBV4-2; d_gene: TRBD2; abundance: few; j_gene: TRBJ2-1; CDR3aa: CASSQSGRANEQFF; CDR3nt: TGTGCCAGCAGCCAAAGCGGGAGGGCCAATGAGCAGTTCTTC
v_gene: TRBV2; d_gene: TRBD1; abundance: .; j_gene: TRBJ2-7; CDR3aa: CASSDIGTGSSYEQYF; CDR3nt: TGTGCCAGCAGTGACATCGGGACAGGAAGCTCCTACGAGCAGTACTTC
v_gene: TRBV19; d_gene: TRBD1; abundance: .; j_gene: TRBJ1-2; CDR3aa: CASSLNGQAGNYGYTF; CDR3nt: TGTGCCAGTAGTTTAAACGGACAGGCAGGGAACTATGGCTACACCTTC
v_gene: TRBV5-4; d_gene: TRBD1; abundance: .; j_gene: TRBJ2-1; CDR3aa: CASSSRGGLYNEQFF; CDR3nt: TGTGCCAGCAGTTCACGAGGGGGCCTCTACAATGAGCAGTTCTTC
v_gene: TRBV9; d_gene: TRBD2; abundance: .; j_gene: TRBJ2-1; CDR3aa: CASSVDGGRAPYNEQFF; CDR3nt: TGTGCCAGCAGCGTAGATGGCGGGAGGGCCCCCTACAATGAGCAGTTCTTC
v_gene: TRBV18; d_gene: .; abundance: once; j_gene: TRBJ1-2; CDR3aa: CASSPSRQSINYGYTF; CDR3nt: TGTGCCAGCTCACCGTCGAGACAGTCAATTAACTATGGCTACACCTTC
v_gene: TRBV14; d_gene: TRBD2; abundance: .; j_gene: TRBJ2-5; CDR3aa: CASSQWSGRAVETQYF; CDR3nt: TGTGCCAGCAGCCAATGGAGCGGGAGGGCAGTGGAGACCCAGTACTTC
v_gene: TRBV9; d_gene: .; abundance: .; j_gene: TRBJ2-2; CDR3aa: CASSARQNADTGELFF; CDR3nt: TGTGCCAGCAGCGCCCGACAGAATGCTGACACCGGGGAGCTGTTTTTT
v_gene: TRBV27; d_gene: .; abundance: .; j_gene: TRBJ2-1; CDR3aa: CASSLKVGPQGREQFF; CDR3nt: TGTGCCAGCAGTTTAAAGGTGGGACCCCAGGGGCGGGAGCAGTTCTTC
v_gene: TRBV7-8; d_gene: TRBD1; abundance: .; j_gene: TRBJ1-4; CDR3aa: CASSPKDRADEKLFF; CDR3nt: TGTGCCAGCAGCCCCAAGGACAGGGCGGATGAAAAACTGTTTTTT
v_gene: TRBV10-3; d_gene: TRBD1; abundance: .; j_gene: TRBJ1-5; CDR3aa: CAISLDRGGSGPQHF; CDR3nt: TGTGCCATCAGTCTGGACAGGGGGGGGAGTGGGCCCCAGCATTTT
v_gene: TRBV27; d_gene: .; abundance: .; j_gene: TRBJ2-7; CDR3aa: CASSLSSYAYEQYF; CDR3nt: TGTGCCAGCAGTTTATCTTCGTATGCCTACGAGCAGTACTTC
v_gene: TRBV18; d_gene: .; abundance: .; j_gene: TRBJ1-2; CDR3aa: CASSPDPTGYGYTF; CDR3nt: TGTGCCAGCTCACCAGACCCGACGGGCTATGGCTACACCTTC
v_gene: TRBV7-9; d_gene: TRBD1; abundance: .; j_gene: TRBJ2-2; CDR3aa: CASSLSRGRRGSGELFF; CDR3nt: TGTGCCAGCAGCTTGTCCAGGGGGCGCCGAGGGTCCGGGGAGCTGTTTTTT
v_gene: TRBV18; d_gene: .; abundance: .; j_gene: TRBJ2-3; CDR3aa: CASSPIGDKKSSHTDTQYF; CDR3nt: TGTGCCAGCTCACCAATAGGGGACAAAAAATCGAGCCACACAGATACGCAGTATTTT
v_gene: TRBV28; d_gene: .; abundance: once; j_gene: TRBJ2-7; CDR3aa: CASSSIYEQYF; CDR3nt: TGTGCCAGCAGTTCCATTTACGAGCAGTACTTC
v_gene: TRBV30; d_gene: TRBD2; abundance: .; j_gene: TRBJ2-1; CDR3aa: CAWRTSSLPREQFF; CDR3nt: TGTGCCTGGAGGACTAGCTCTCTACCCCGGGAGCAGTTCTTC
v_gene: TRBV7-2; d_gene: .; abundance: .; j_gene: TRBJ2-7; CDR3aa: CASSLVRDSYEQYF; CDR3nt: TGTGCCAGCAGCTTAGTCAGGGACTCCTACGAGCAGTACTTC
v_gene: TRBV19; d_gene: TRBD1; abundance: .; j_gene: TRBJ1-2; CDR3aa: CASSMGQFYGYTF; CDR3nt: TGTGCCAGTAGTATGGGACAGTTCTATGGCTACACCTTC
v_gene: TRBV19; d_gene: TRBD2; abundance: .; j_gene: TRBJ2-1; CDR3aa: CASSISAGGLNEQFF; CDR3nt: TGTGCCAGTAGTATTTCGGCGGGGGGACTCAATGAGCAGTTCTTC
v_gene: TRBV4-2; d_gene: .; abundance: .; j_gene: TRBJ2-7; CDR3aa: CASSQTKGRGYEQYF; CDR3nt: TGTGCCAGCAGCCAAACGAAAGGCAGGGGTTACGAGCAGTACTTC
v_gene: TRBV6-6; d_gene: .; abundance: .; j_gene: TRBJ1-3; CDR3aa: CASSYGTGQNGNTIYF; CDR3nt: TGTGCCAGCAGTTACGGCACTGGGCAGAATGGAAACACCATATATTTT
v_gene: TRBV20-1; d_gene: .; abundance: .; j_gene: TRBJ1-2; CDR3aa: CSASQGSGYTF; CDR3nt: TGCAGTGCTTCTCAGGGGTCTGGCTACACCTTC
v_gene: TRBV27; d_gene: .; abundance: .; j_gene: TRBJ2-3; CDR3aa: CASSPGETSTDTQYF; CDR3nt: TGTGCCAGCAGCCCAGGGGAAACTAGCACAGATACGCAGTATTTT
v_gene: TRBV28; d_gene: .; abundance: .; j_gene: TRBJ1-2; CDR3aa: CASSSSIRGAGANYGYTF; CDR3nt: TGTGCCAGCAGTTCGTCGATTCGGGGGGCAGGGGCGAACTATGGCTACACCTTC
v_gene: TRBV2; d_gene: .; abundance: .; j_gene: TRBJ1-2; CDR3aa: CASSPLQAGYTF; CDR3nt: TGTGCCAGCAGCCCCTTGCAGGCCGGCTACACCTTC
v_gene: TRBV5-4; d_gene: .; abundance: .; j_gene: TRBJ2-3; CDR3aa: CASSRAGPGNTDTQYF; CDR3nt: TGTGCCAGCAGCAGGGCCGGGCCCGGGAACACAGATACGCAGTATTTT
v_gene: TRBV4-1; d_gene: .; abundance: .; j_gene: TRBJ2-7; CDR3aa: CASSQDRAGTYEQYF; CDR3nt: TGCGCCAGCAGCCAAGATCGAGCGGGTACCTACGAGCAGTACTTC
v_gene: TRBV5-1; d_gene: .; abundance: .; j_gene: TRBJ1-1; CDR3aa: CASSITGLNTEAFF; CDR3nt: TGCGCCAGCAGCATTACAGGGTTGAACACTGAAGCTTTCTTT
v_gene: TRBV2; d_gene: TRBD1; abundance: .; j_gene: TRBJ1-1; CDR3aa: CASNLPGQGWGTEAFF; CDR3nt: TGTGCCAGCAACCTACCGGGACAGGGGTGGGGCACTGAAGCTTTCTTT
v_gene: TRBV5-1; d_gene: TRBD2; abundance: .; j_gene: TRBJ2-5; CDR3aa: CASSLGLAGRETQYF; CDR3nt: TGCGCCAGCAGCTTGGGCCTAGCGGGACGAGAGACCCAGTACTTC
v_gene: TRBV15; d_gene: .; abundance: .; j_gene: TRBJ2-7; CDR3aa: CATSRNRDTSYEQYF; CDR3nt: TGTGCCACCAGCAGAAACCGGGACACCTCCTACGAGCAGTACTTC
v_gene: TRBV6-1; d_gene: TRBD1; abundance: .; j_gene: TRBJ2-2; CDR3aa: CASIGQGHTGELFF; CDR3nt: TGTGCCAGCATAGGACAGGGGCACACCGGGGAGCTGTTTTTT